This TCR beta chain derives from a study of T cell changes during pregnancy in multiple sclerosis. Method: immunoSEQ multiplex PCR; TCRdb's copy keeps in-frame clones and lacks some. The repertoire consists of around 70,000 clones, with just over 90% occurring once and the leading ten covering about 1.5%. The CDR3 contains 14 residues. CDR1 is GTSNPN, CDR2 SVGIG, per germline (reference sequence). Trimming removed 2 bases at V and 2 bases at J, with 13 bases between. This clone was seen only once. V is TRBV30 and J is TRBJ2-7; D not resolved. This specimen was peripheral blood, taken in the third trimester of pregnancy. This receptor was taken from a female donor with multiple sclerosis, enrolled in a pregnancy study. The CDR3 reads CAWSRNTYTYEQYF. The CDR3 bases are TGTGCCTGGAGTAGAAATACCTATACCTACGAGCAGTACTTC.